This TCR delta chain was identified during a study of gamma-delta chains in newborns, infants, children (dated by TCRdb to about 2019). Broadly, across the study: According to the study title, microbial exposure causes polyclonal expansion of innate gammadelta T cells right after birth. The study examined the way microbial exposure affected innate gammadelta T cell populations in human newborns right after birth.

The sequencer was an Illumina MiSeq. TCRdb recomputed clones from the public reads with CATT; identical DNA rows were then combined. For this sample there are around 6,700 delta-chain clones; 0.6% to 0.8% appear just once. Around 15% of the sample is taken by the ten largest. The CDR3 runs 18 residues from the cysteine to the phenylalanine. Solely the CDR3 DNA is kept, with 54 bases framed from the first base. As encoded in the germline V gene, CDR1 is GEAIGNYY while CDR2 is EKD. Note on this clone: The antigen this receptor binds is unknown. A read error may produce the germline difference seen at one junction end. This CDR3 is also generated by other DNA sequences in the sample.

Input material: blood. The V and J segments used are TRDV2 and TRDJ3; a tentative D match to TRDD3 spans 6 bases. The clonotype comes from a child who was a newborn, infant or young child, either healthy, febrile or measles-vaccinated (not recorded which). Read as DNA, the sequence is TGTGCCTGTGACCGTTTGGGGGTCAACTCCTGGGACACTCGACAGATGTTTTTC. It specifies CACDRLGVNSWDTRQMFF.